This T cell receptor beta chain comes out of a study of PD-L1 blockade in urothelial cancer. As for the study in general: Atezolizumab 1,200 mg was given intravenously every 3 weeks, starting 2014. The authors examined blood 3 weeks (second dose) and 6 weeks after treatment start.

Produced via immunoSEQ multiplex PCR; TCRdb's table is partial and in-frame only. The sample includes about 130,000 clones, 65% to 85% of them seen just once. Time point noted: pretreatment peripheral blood. Locally advanced or metastatic urothelial carcinoma was present in patients. Each patient supplied 1 to 8 pretreatment and on-treatment samples. CDR1 SNHLY and CDR2 FYNNEI come from the germline V gene. The CDR3 runs 15 residues. The V and J ends lost 0 bases and 5 bases respectively, with 10 bases between them. The sequence derives from a man in his forties or fifties with urothelial cancer. This rearrangement joins TRBV2 to TRBJ1-4; a possible D gene is TRBD1 (6 bases). The sample in question was PBMCs, obtained around atezolizumab (anti-PD-L1) treatment. For the CDR3, the DNA is TGTGCCAGCAGTGAAGCAGGACAGTCAAATGAAAAACTGTTTTTT. Protein sequence: CASSEAGQSNEKLFF.